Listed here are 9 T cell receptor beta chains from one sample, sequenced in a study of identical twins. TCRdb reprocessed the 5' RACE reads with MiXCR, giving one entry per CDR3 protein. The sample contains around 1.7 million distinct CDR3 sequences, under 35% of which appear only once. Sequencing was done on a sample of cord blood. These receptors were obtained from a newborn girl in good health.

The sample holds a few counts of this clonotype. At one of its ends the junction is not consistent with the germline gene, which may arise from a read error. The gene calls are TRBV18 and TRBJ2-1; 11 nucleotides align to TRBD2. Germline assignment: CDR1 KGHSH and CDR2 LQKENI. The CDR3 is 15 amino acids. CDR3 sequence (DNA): TGTGCCAGCTCACCTAGCGGGAGGGCCTACAATGGGCAGTTCTTC. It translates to CASSPSGRAYNGQFF. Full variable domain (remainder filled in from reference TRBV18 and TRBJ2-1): NAGVMQNPRHLVRRRGQEARLRCSPMKGHSHVYWYRQLPEEGLKFMVYLQKENIIDESGMPKERFSAEFPKEGPSILRIQQVVRGDSAAYFCASSPSGRAYNGQFFGPGTRLTVL.

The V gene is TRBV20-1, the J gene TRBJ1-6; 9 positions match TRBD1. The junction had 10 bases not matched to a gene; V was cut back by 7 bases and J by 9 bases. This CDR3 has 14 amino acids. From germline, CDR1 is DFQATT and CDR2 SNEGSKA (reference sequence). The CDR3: CSGSAGTGTSPLHF. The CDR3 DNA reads TGCAGTGGTAGCGCCGGGACAGGGACTTCACCCCTCCACTTT.

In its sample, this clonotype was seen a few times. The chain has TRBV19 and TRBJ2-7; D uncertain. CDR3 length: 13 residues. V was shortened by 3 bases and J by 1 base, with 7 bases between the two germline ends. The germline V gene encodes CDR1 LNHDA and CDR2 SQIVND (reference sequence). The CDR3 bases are TGTGCCAGTAGTATGGTTGTGTCCTACGAGCAGTACTTC. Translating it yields CASSMVVSYEQYF.

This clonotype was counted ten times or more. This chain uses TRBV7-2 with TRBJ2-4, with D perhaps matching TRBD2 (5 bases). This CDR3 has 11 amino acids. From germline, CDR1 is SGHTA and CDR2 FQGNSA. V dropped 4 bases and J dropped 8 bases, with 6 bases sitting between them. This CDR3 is CASSSSHIQYF. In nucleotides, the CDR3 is TGTGCCAGCAGCTCTAGCCACATTCAGTACTTC.

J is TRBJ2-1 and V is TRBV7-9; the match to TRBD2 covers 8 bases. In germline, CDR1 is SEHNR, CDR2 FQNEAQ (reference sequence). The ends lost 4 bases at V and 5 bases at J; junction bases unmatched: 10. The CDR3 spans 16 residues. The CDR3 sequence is CASSSPFSGVNNEQFF. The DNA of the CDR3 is TGTGCCAGCAGCTCTCCGTTTAGCGGGGTTAACAATGAGCAGTTCTTC.

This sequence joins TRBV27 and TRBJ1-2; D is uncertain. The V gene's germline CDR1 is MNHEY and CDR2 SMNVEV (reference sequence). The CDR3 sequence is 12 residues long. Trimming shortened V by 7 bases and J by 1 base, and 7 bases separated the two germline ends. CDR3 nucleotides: TGTGCCAGCACCATCCTTAACTATGGCTACACCTTC. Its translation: CASTILNYGYTF.

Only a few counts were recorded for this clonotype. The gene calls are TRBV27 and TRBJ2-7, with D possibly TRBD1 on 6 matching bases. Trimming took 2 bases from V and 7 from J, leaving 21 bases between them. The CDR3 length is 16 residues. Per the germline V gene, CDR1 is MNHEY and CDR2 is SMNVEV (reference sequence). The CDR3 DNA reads TGTGCCAGCAGTTTAGGAACAAAGCCGGGACATCGGGAGCAGTACTTC. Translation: CASSLGTKPGHREQYF.

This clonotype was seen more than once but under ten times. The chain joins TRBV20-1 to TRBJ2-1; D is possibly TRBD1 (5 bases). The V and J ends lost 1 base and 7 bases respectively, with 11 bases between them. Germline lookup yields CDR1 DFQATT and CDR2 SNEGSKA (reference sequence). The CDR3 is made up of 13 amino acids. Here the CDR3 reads CSARVGVGNEQFF. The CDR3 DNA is TGCAGTGCTAGAGTAGGGGTTGGGAATGAGCAGTTCTTC.

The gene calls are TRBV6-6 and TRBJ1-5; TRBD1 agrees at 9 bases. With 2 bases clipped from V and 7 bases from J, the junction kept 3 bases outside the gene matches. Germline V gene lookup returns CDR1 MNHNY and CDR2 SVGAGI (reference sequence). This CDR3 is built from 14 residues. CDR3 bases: TGTGCCAGCAGTTACGGGGACAGGGACCAGCCCCAGCATTTT. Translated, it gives CASSYGDRDQPQHF.